Presented here are 2 T cell receptor beta chains from one specimen sequenced in a study of blood T cell repertoires in COVID-19. TCRdb's copy holds only in-frame clones and misses some; the assay was immunoSEQ multiplex PCR. The data hold about 120,000 clones, with around 84% observed a single time. Specimen: peripheral blood. These receptors were collected from a woman in her thirties or forties with acute or convalescent COVID-19.

J is TRBJ1-2 and V is TRBV18, with D hard to call. This CDR3 is 14 amino acids long. The germline V gene has CDR1 KGHSH and CDR2 LQKENI. V was cut by 1 base and J by 6 bases, with 12 bases left in between. The CDR3 DNA follows: TGTGCCAGCTCACCACTTCCGGTTGTTGATGGCTACACCTTC. Translated, it gives CASSPLPVVDGYTF.

The J gene is TRBJ1-2, the V gene TRBV6-5, with D perhaps matching TRBD1 (5 bases). The CDR3 runs 13 residues. The germline gives CDR1 MNHEY, CDR2 SVGAGI. The germline V and J ends were trimmed by 6 bases and 3 bases, with 11 bases remaining between them. CDR3 DNA: TGTGCCAGCAGGAAGACAGCCTACTATGGCTACACCTTC. Protein: CASRKTAYYGYTF.